This T cell receptor beta chain derives from a study of blood T cell repertoires in COVID-19. Study-level background: The origin of the acute and convalescent COVID-19 samples was the United States, Italy and Spain. Sources were T cells, B-cell-depleted T cells, or PBMCs; the material itself was cDNA or gDNA.

With V trimmed by 6 bases and J by 8 bases, 7 bases remained unmatched. Germline assignment: CDR1 ENHRY and CDR2 SYGVKD. The CDR3 covers 14 residues. Data came from immunoSEQ multiplex PCR; TCRdb stores just in-frame clones and leaves some out. The sample lists roughly 100,000 clones, about 90% occurring once. The source material was peripheral blood. J is TRBJ1-6 and V is TRBV10-3, with TRBD1 matching over 7 bases. The source is a man between 50 and 59 years old with active COVID-19. The CDR3 DNA sequence: TGTGCCATCAGGGAGAGAGGGGGCGATTCACCCCTCCACTTT. Protein: CAIRERGGDSPLHF.